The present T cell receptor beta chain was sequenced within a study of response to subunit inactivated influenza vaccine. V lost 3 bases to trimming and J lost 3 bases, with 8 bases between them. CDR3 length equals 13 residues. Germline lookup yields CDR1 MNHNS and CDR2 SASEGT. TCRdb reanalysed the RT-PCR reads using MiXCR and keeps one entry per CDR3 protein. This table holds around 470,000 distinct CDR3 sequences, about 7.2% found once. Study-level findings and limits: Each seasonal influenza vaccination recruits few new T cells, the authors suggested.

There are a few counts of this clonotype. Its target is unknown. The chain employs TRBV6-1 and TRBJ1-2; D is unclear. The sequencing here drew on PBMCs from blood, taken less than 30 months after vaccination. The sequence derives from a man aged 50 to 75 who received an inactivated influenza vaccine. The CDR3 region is CASSEGADYGYTF. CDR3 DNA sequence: TGTGCCAGCAGTGAGGGAGCAGACTATGGCTACACCTTC.